These 22 T cell receptor beta chains originate from one sample sequenced in a study of siplizumab effects on memory and regulatory T cells. The table came from immunoSEQ multiplex PCR; TCRdb's copy has only in-frame clones and leaves some out. This table holds more than 45,000 clones, 85% to 95% found once. Source material: CD8+ T cells sorted from blood. All receptors come from a human donor in good health.

CDR3: CASSVEVGSYEQYF. CDR3 bases: TGTGCCAGCAGCGTAGAAGTGGGAAGCTACGAGCAGTACTTC. The chain recombines TRBV9 with TRBJ2-7; D not resolved. The germline V gene encodes CDR1 SGDLS and CDR2 YYNGEE. CDR3 length: 14 amino acids. V was trimmed by 0 bases and J by 3 bases, leaving 10 bases between them.

This rearrangement joins TRBV28 to TRBJ1-1; 8 bases align to TRBD1. V shed 5 bases and J 2 bases; nucleotides not matched to a gene: 10. This CDR3 has 16 residues. The V gene's germline CDR1 is MDHEN and CDR2 SYDVKM. CDR3 region: CASSATYRGLNTEAFF. The CDR3, as DNA: TGTGCCAGCAGTGCCACATACAGGGGGTTAAACACTGAAGCTTTCTTT.

The rearrangement joins TRBV19 to TRBJ1-1, with 7 bases lining up with TRBD1. The germline V gene has CDR1 LNHDA and CDR2 SQIVND (reference sequence). With V trimmed by 7 bases and J by 0 bases, 17 bases remained unmatched. The length of the CDR3 is 18 residues. The CDR3 DNA is TGTGCCAGTAAGGGACTCGGAGGGGGCGCTACGGTGAACACTGAAGCTTTCTTT. It encodes CASKGLGGGATVNTEAFF.

The V and J genes are TRBV7-9 and TRBJ1-3; D not certain. CDR1 SEHNR and CDR2 FQNEAQ come from the germline V gene (reference sequence). Between the trimmed V and J ends, which lost 2 bases and 2 bases, there was a span of 13 bases. This CDR3 is built from 16 residues. CDR3 bases: TGTGCCAGCAGCTTACCCGCCGGGGTGCCTGGAAACACCATATATTTT. It yields the protein CASSLPAGVPGNTIYF.

The chain carries TRBV28 and TRBJ2-7; no clear D gene. Between the trimmed V and J ends, which lost 3 bases and 2 bases, there was a span of 5 bases. The CDR3 consists of 12 residues. CDR1 and CDR2 from the germline V gene are MDHEN and SYDVKM. The CDR3 DNA sequence: TGTGCCAGCAGTTTTTTTCCCTACGAGCAGTACTTC. Protein: CASSFFPYEQYF.

The gene calls are TRBV2 and TRBJ1-3; no firm D call. Germline V lookup: CDR1 SNHLY, CDR2 FYNNEI. The CDR3 extends over 14 amino acids. Trimming removed 6 bases from V and 0 bases from J, with 9 bases in between. CDR3 bases: TGTGCCAGCAGCGCCACCAGCTCTGGAAACACCATATATTTT. Translation: CASSATSSGNTIYF. The whole variable domain, filled in from reference TRBV2 and TRBJ1-3, reads EPEVTQTPSHQVTQMGQEVILRCVPISNHLYFYWYRQILGQKVEFLVSFYNNEISEKSEIFDDQFSVERPDGSNFTLKIRSTKLEDSAMYFCASSATSSGNTIYFGEGSWLTVV.

This chain joins TRBV29-1 and TRBJ2-1; D gene uncertain. This CDR3 is built from 11 residues. V was pared by 4 bases and J by 6 bases, with 7 bases between. The germline gives CDR1 SQVTM, CDR2 ANQGSEA. CDR3 DNA: TGCAGCGTTGGCCTCCCCAATGAGCAGTTCTTC. It yields the protein CSVGLPNEQFF.

This rearrangement joins TRBV15 to TRBJ2-7; 12 bases fit TRBD2. This CDR3 comprises 15 residues. The J segment lost 4 bases and the V segment lost 1 base, leaving 2 bases of the junction unmatched. From germline, CDR1 is LNHNV and CDR2 YYDKDF (reference sequence). CDR3 residues: CATSRGTSGKYEQYF. CDR3 sequence (DNA): TGTGCCACCAGCAGAGGGACTAGCGGGAAGTACGAGCAGTACTTC.

This chain uses TRBV30 with TRBJ2-2; 7 positions match TRBD1. CDR1 and CDR2 from the germline V gene are GTSNPN and SVGIG (reference sequence). The V gene end was trimmed by 2 bases and the J gene end by 2 bases; junction bases not matched to a gene: 11. This CDR3 contains 17 residues. CDR3 sequence reads: CAWSRSLGTANTGELFF. The CDR3, as DNA: TGTGCCTGGAGTCGTTCGCTCGGGACAGCTAACACCGGGGAGCTGTTTTTT.

The V and J genes are TRBV7-2 and TRBJ1-1, with a weak D call TRBD1 (6 bases). Deletions cut 5 bases from V and 6 bases from J, with 25 bases between. From germline, CDR1 is SGHTA and CDR2 FQGNSA. This CDR3 region has 17 residues. The CDR3 is CASSPHAGGAVGSEAFF. Written as DNA, the CDR3 is TGTGCCAGCAGCCCTCACGCGGGGGGCGCGGTTGGCTCTGAAGCTTTCTTT. Based on the CDR3 plus reference TRBV7-2 and TRBJ1-1, the full variable domain is GAGVSQSPSNKVTEKGKDVELRCDPISGHTALYWYRQSLGQGLEFLIYFQGNSAPDKSGLPSDRFSAERTGGSVSTLTIQRTQQEDSAVYLCASSPHAGGAVGSEAFFGQGTRLTVV.

The V gene is TRBV7-6, the J gene TRBJ1-2, with 7 nucleotides matching TRBD1. V gave up 1 base and J gave up 6 bases; unmatched junction bases: 11. The germline V gene encodes CDR1 SGHVS and CDR2 FNYEAQ. The CDR3 totals 16 residues. The CDR3 reads CASSLGPTTGTDGYTF. The CDR3 bases are TGTGCCAGCAGCTTAGGACCTACGACAGGGACTGATGGCTACACCTTC.

V is TRBV28 and J is TRBJ2-5; D is possibly TRBD1 (6 bases). This CDR3 comprises 14 residues. The germline V gene has CDR1 MDHEN and CDR2 SYDVKM. V lost 6 bases to trimming and J lost 1 base, with 12 bases between them. CDR3 sequence: CASRATGIQETQYF. The DNA of the CDR3 is TGTGCCAGCAGAGCCACAGGGATCCAAGAGACCCAGTACTTC.

The V gene is TRBV5-6, the J gene TRBJ2-1; 8 bases agree with TRBD1. V lost 4 bases to trimming and J lost 4 bases; unmatched junction nucleotides: 7. Germline V gene lookup returns CDR1 SGHDT and CDR2 YYEEEE. The length of the CDR3 is 15 residues. The CDR3 protein is CASSPRDRTYNEQFF. CDR3 sequence (DNA): TGTGCCAGCAGCCCCCGGGACAGGACGTACAATGAGCAGTTCTTC.

This chain uses TRBV7-8 with TRBJ1-1; D remains unclear. The CDR3 is 15 residues long. Germline V lookup: CDR1 SGHVS, CDR2 FQNEAQ. Trimming shortened V by 2 bases and J by 1 base, and 11 bases separated the two germline ends. The CDR3 loop is CASSLNPDKNTEAFF. In nucleotides, the CDR3 is TGTGCCAGCAGCTTAAATCCAGATAAGAACACTGAAGCTTTCTTT.

The chain carries TRBV2 and TRBJ1-2, with unresolved D. The CDR3 length is 12 residues. Trimming cost V 8 bases and J 7 bases, with 14 bases left between them. Germline CDR1 SNHLY, CDR2 FYNNEI. Here the CDR3 DNA reads TGTGCCAGCCCTGTAGGGAGTCTTGGCTACACCTTC. Protein sequence: CASPVGSLGYTF.

The genes are TRBV27 and TRBJ2-7, with 11 nucleotides matching TRBD2. V dropped 4 bases and J dropped 5; count of bases not matched to a gene: 7. This CDR3 region has 15 residues. Germline values: CDR1 MNHEY, CDR2 SMNVEV (reference sequence). The CDR3 sequence: CASSSILAGVDEQYF. The CDR3 DNA reads TGTGCCAGCAGTTCAATACTAGCGGGAGTCGACGAGCAGTACTTC.

V and J are TRBV13 and TRBJ1-5, with 8 bases aligning to TRBD1. V dropped 4 bases and J dropped 0; count of bases not matched to a gene: 2. Germline loops: CDR1 PRHDT, CDR2 FYEKMQ (reference sequence). The CDR3 extends over 15 amino acids. CDR3 coding DNA: TGTGCCAGCAGCTACAGGGGGTATAGCAATCAGCCCCAGCATTTT. It translates to CASSYRGYSNQPQHF. Variable domain in full (rest from reference TRBV13 and TRBJ1-5): AAGVIQSPRHLIKEKRETATLKCYPIPRHDTVYWYQQGPGQDPQFLISFYEKMQSDKGSIPDRFSAQQFSDYHSELNMSSLELGDSALYFCASSYRGYSNQPQHFGDGTRLSIL.

The chain is built from TRBV7-9 and TRBJ2-7; 12 bases line up with TRBD2. Germline lookup yields CDR1 SEHNR and CDR2 FQNEAQ (reference sequence). The CDR3 length is 15 residues. V shed 5 bases, J shed 3 bases, and the junction held 5 bases outside the gene matches. This CDR3 reads CASSPLAGGLYEQYF. In DNA, the CDR3 is TGTGCCAGCAGCCCACTAGCGGGAGGTCTCTACGAGCAGTACTTC.

This clone was seen once. The J gene is TRBJ2-1, the V gene TRBV7-8; TRBD1 matches 8 bases. Per germline, CDR1 SGHVS and CDR2 FQNEAQ. The V gene end was trimmed by 1 base and the J gene end by 9 bases; junction bases not matched to a gene: 2. The CDR3 has 13 residues. Here the CDR3 reads CASSLGTGSEQFF. DNA for the CDR3: TGTGCCAGCAGCTTAGGGACAGGGAGTGAGCAGTTCTTC.

The DNA for the CDR3 is TGTGCCAGCAGTGAGGCGGCAAACTATGGCTACACCTTC. It specifies CASSEAANYGYTF. V and J are TRBV6-1 and TRBJ1-2; D gene uncertain. Deletions cut 3 bases from V and 2 bases from J, with 7 bases between. Germline CDR1 reads MNHNS; CDR2 reads SASEGT. The CDR3 is 13 amino acids.

The chain couples TRBV15 to TRBJ1-2, with 9 nucleotides matching TRBD1. The germline V gene has CDR1 LNHNV and CDR2 YYDKDF (reference sequence). CDR3 length equals 15 residues. The ends lost 5 bases at V and 0 bases at J; junction bases unmatched: 4. The CDR3 is CATSDRDRANYGYTF. The CDR3, as DNA: TGTGCCACCAGCGACCGGGACAGGGCTAACTATGGCTACACCTTC.

The chain uses TRBV30 and TRBJ2-7, with D possibly matching TRBD2 (6 bases). Trimming removed 4 bases from V and 3 bases from J, with 13 bases in between. Germline CDR1 reads GTSNPN; CDR2 reads SVGIG (reference sequence). The CDR3 runs 13 residues. CDR3 residues: CAWKGREDYEQYF. The CDR3 DNA sequence: TGTGCCTGGAAAGGCAGGGAGGACTACGAGCAGTACTTC.